What follows are 27 T cell receptor beta chains derived from one specimen sequenced in a study of blood T cells in healthy people across ages. A second PCR, run for roughly 7 to 12 cycles, used a sample-barcoded 5' primer plus a J-beta primer mix. Using its own MiXCR run on the 5' RACE reads, TCRdb lists one record per CDR3 protein. The sample contains hundreds of thousands of distinct CDR3 sequences, nearly 60% of which appear only once. The sample was blood. Receptors were obtained from a man aged 30 to 45 in good health.

Only a few counts were recorded for this clonotype. The V gene is TRBV28, the J gene TRBJ2-7; 7 positions match TRBD1. After removal of 8 bases from V and 2 bases from J, the junction contained 6 bases not matched to a gene. Per the germline V gene, CDR1 is MDHEN and CDR2 is SYDVKM. CDR3 size: 13 residues. The CDR3 spells CASLRGSPYEQYF. For the CDR3, the DNA is TGTGCCAGCCTCAGGGGGAGCCCCTACGAGCAGTACTTC.

A few counts support this clonotype. A much larger clone lies a single base off, so this may be a read error. No DNA is shown, since the ends of the CDR3 on it are uncertain; the CDR3 is the one TCRdb lists. This chain links TRBV12-3 or TRBV12-4 with TRBJ2-3; the table's D call, TRBD2, has no DNA check behind it. Inclusive of both ends, the CDR3 amounts to 14 amino acids. This CDR3 is CASSFGGGADAEYF.

The rearrangement links TRBV24-1 to TRBJ2-7; TRBD2 is a possible D gene (7 bases). Per the germline V gene, CDR1 is KGHDR and CDR2 is SFDVKD. The germline V and J ends were trimmed by 4 bases and 0 bases, with 12 bases remaining between them. The length of the CDR3 is 15 residues. The CDR3 DNA reads as TGTGCCACCAGTGAAAGGGGGGGTCACTCCTACGAGCAGTACTTC. Translated, it gives CATSERGGHSYEQYF.

This clonotype was picked up a small number of times. V usage is TRBV27 and J usage is TRBJ2-7, with TRBD1 matching over 10 bases. This CDR3 region has 18 residues. Germline lookup yields CDR1 MNHEY and CDR2 SMNVEV (reference sequence). V gave up 1 base and J gave up 2 bases; unmatched junction bases: 11. CDR3 in amino acids: CASSLLLEGTGVPYEQYF. DNA for the CDR3: TGTGCCAGCAGTTTATTATTGGAGGGGACAGGGGTTCCCTACGAGCAGTACTTC.

This clonotype has only a few counts. V and J are TRBV12-3 or TRBV12-4 and TRBJ2-5, with D perhaps assigned TRBD1 or TRBD2 (5 bases each). The end of the DNA aligns better with TRBJ2-7, so the J call may be wrong. The CDR3 extends over 14 amino acids. The CDR3 DNA is TGTGCCAGCAATTCTATGGGGGTTGGGTTCGAGCAGTACTTC. Translated: CASNSMGVGFEQYF.

V is TRBV7-9 and J is TRBJ1-1; the match to TRBD1 covers 8 bases. Germline CDR1 is SEHNR and CDR2 is FQNEAQ (reference sequence). The trim removed 5 bases at V and 1 base at J, leaving 9 bases unmatched. There are 16 residues in the CDR3. This CDR3 is CASSPMRTGTNTEAFF. The CDR3 DNA follows: TGTGCCAGCAGCCCTATGCGGACAGGGACGAACACTGAAGCTTTCTTT.

J is TRBJ2-7 and V is TRBV13, with a weak D call TRBD1 (5 bases). Germline values: CDR1 PRHDT, CDR2 FYEKMQ (reference sequence). The ends were cut back, 5 bases at V and 2 bases at J, with 22 bases in the middle. CDR3 length: 17 amino acids. This CDR3 is CASSSLRRQSSTYEQYF. CDR3 bases: TGTGCCAGCAGCAGCCTCCGGCGACAGTCGAGCACCTACGAGCAGTACTTC.

The V and J genes are TRBV18 and TRBJ2-5; 10 nucleotides match TRBD2. The DNA matches TRBJ2-7 better at its end, which makes the J call doubtful. Germline assignment: CDR1 KGHSH and CDR2 LQKENI. This CDR3 has 16 amino acids. The CDR3 nucleotides are TGTGCCAGCTCATCTATAGCGGGAGGCGATTACTACGAGCAGTACTTC. Its protein is CASSSIAGGDYYEQYF.

In this sample, this clonotype turned up a few times. The chain employs TRBV12-3 or TRBV12-4 and TRBJ1-6; D unresolved. Trimming removed 5 bases at V and 10 bases at J, with 15 bases between. This CDR3 spans 14 amino acids. The CDR3 sequence: CASSASEGRSPLHF. The DNA of the CDR3 is TGTGCCAGCAGTGCTAGTGAGGGCCGGTCACCCCTCCACTTT.

This clonotype has only a few counts. CDR3 region: CASSLSVSTDTQYF. CDR3 in DNA: TGTGCCAGCAGTTTATCAGTCAGCACAGATACGCAGTATTTT. This sequence joins TRBV27 and TRBJ2-3; D call uncertain. Trimming removed 0 bases from V and 0 bases from J, with 4 bases in between. CDR3 length: 14 residues. The germline V gene encodes CDR1 MNHEY and CDR2 SMNVEV (reference sequence).

This clonotype was observed at least ten times. The V call is TRBV20-1, the J call TRBJ1-2, with D perhaps matching TRBD1 (5 bases). The CDR3 has 14 residues. Trimming pared 0 bases from V and 4 bases from J, leaving 12 bases between. Looked up from germline, CDR1 is DFQATT and CDR2 is SNEGSKA (reference sequence). DNA for the CDR3: TGCAGTGCTAGAGATCAATGGGACGGCTATGGCTACACCTTC. Protein product: CSARDQWDGYGYTF.

The table lists this clonotype with a few counts. The chain links TRBV7-9 to TRBJ1-1, with D possibly being TRBD1 (6 bases). This CDR3 region has 13 residues. Germline CDR1 reads SEHNR; CDR2 reads FQNEAQ (reference sequence). Trimming shortened V by 10 bases and J by 1 base, and 13 bases separated the two germline ends. CDR3 sequence: CATSTGSNTEAFF. CDR3 bases: TGTGCCACCTCGACAGGATCGAACACTGAAGCTTTCTTT.

The chain recombines TRBV6-1 with TRBJ1-2, with D maybe TRBD1 (5 bases). The V gene lost 4 bases and the J gene lost 3 bases, with 24 bases spanning the gap. This CDR3 region has 18 residues. The V gene's germline CDR1 is MNHNS and CDR2 SASEGT. The DNA for the CDR3 is TGTGCCAGCAGTGGAATATTGCAGGGTGAGAAATGGGACTATGGCTACACCTTC. Its protein is CASSGILQGEKWDYGYTF.

The chain carries TRBV20-1 and TRBJ2-7, with D perhaps TRBD1 (6 bases). Germline assignment: CDR1 DFQATT and CDR2 SNEGSKA (reference sequence). CDR3 length equals 12 residues. The V end was cut by 0 bases, the J end by 7 bases, with 10 bases between. The CDR3 DNA is TGCAGTGCTAGAGAAGCCGGGACAGAGCAGTACTTC. It translates to CSAREAGTEQYF.

The rearrangement joins TRBV7-2 to TRBJ1-4; 8 bases map to TRBD1. J gave up 5 bases and V 8 bases, and 7 bases lay outside the gene matches. The V gene's germline CDR1 is SGHTA and CDR2 FQGNSA. The CDR3 spans 14 residues. The CDR3: CASSQGAGNEKLFF. The CDR3 nucleotides read TGTGCCAGCTCCCAGGGGGCGGGGAATGAAAAACTGTTTTTT.

This clonotype was detected a few times. The chain has TRBV7-9 and TRBJ2-5; D possibly corresponds to TRBD2 (7 bases). Trimming stripped 0 bases from V and 3 bases from J, with 8 bases between. CDR1 SEHNR and CDR2 FQNEAQ come from the germline V gene (reference sequence). The CDR3 runs 14 residues. DNA of the CDR3: TGTGCCAGCAGCTTAGCAGGGGGGGAAGAGACCCAGTACTTC. This codes for CASSLAGGEETQYF.

The rearrangement joins TRBV4-2 to TRBJ2-1; 8 positions match TRBD1. Germline CDR1 LGHNA, CDR2 YNFKEQ. This CDR3 comprises 15 residues. V was pared by 5 bases and J by 7 bases, with 10 bases of the junction left unmatched. Here the CDR3 DNA reads TGTGCCAGCAGCATAGGACAGGGAGCGCGGAATGAGCAGTTCTTC. It yields the protein CASSIGQGARNEQFF.

The sample holds a few counts of this clonotype. This chain joins TRBV20-1 and TRBJ2-3, with 10 bases matching TRBD1. This CDR3 comprises 15 residues. J was trimmed by 2 bases and V by 4 bases; bases with no gene match: 6. Germline V CDR1 and CDR2: DFQATT, SNEGSKA (reference sequence). CDR3 bases: TGCAGTGCTAAAGGACAGGGGGAAAACACAGATACGCAGTATTTT. Translation gives CSAKGQGENTDTQYF.

This chain connects TRBV29-1 to TRBJ2-5; D not certain. The end of the DNA fits TRBJ2-7 better, so the J call may be wrong. Germline loops: CDR1 SQVTM, CDR2 ANQGSEA. The CDR3 covers 14 residues. The CDR3 DNA is TGCAGCGTTGAAGTGGATTCAAACCGTTACGAGCAGTACTTC. Translation: CSVEVDSNRYEQYF.

The V call is TRBV20-1, the J call TRBJ2-4, with D unclear. CDR1 and CDR2 (germline): DFQATT, SNEGSKA (reference sequence). V was pared by 3 bases and J by 2 bases, with 5 bases between. This CDR3 is built from 12 residues. The CDR3 loop is CSASYPKNIQYF. For the CDR3, the DNA is TGCAGTGCTAGTTATCCCAAAAACATTCAGTACTTC.

This clonotype was seen more than once but under ten times. The gene calls are TRBV29-1 and TRBJ1-2, with a possible D match to TRBD1 (6 bases). The CDR3 length is 12 residues. From germline, CDR1 is SQVTM and CDR2 ANQGSEA. The germline V and J ends were trimmed by 4 bases and 7 bases, with 13 bases remaining between them. CDR3 sequence: CSVAGQLGGYTF. In DNA form, the CDR3 reads TGCAGCGTTGCCGGACAGTTGGGTGGCTACACCTTC.

This clonotype was picked up one time. This sequence joins TRBV7-2 and TRBJ2-5; D remains unclear. Trimming took off 3 bases at V and 4 bases at J, with 15 bases between the two ends. The CDR3 is made up of 15 amino acids. CDR1 is SGHTA, CDR2 FQGNSA, per germline. The CDR3 DNA follows: TGTGCCAGCAGCTTTCAATCGGGTGGCGGAGAGACCCAGTACTTC. The encoded protein is CASSFQSGGGETQYF.

This chain uses TRBV2 with TRBJ2-2, with a weak D call TRBD2 (6 bases). V was pared by 8 bases and J by 1 base, with 20 bases between. Germline loops: CDR1 SNHLY, CDR2 FYNNEI. The CDR3 is 17 amino acids. The chain's CDR3 is CASGGSAGDVNTGELFF. For the CDR3, the DNA is TGTGCCAGCGGGGGGAGCGCAGGCGACGTGAACACCGGGGAGCTGTTTTTT.

The V gene is TRBV6-5, the J gene TRBJ1-1, with TRBD1 identical over 7 bases. Germline CDR1 MNHEY, CDR2 SVGAGI. After removal of 7 bases from V and 1 base from J, the junction contained 3 bases not matched to a gene. This CDR3 is 13 amino acids long. CDR3 coding DNA: TGTGCCAGCATCGGGACAGCGAACACTGAAGCTTTCTTT. It translates to CASIGTANTEAFF.

The chain uses TRBV20-1 and TRBJ2-1; TRBD2 is a possible D gene (6 bases). Matching the DNA end better, TRBJ2-7 makes the J call doubtful. Germline CDR1 DFQATT, CDR2 SNEGSKA (reference sequence). The CDR3 runs 15 residues. CDR3: CSARDSRGPYNEQYF. DNA for the CDR3: TGCAGTGCTAGAGATTCGCGGGGACCCTACAATGAGCAGTACTTC.

This chain uses TRBV7-2 with TRBJ2-7, with TRBD1 identical over 11 bases. The CDR3 has 14 amino acids. The junction had 5 bases not matched to a gene; V was cut back by 5 bases and J by 5 bases. The V gene's germline CDR1 is SGHTA and CDR2 FQGNSA. CDR3 in DNA: TGTGCCAGCAGCCCTGGGACAGGGGGAAACGAGCAGTACTTC. The encoded protein is CASSPGTGGNEQYF.

This chain connects TRBV4-2 to TRBJ2-1; possible D gene TRBD2, 7 bases. In germline, CDR1 is LGHNA, CDR2 YNFKEQ. Trimming stripped 1 base from V and 4 bases from J, with 17 bases between. The CDR3 runs to 17 residues. CDR3 DNA sequence: TGTGCCAGCAGCCAAGGATCCGGGGAGGGGACATACAATGAGCAGTTCTTC. It translates to CASSQGSGEGTYNEQFF.